This passage covers 21 T cell receptor beta chains from one sample sequenced in a study of shared clonotypes between healthy human individuals. Naive CD8 cells comprised CD45RO-negative, CCR7-positively selected cells, excluding terminally differentiated effector memory CD45RA+ cells. Here immunoSEQ multiplex PCR was the method, and the copy in TCRdb shows in-frame clones only, minus some. The repertoire includes approximately 590,000 clones, 95% to 96% of them detected once, and less than 0.13% sits in the top ten. Material: naive CD8+ T cells sorted from blood. The receptors stem from a woman between 25 and 40 years old in good health.

The chain joins TRBV6-5 to TRBJ2-7; D ambiguous. Germline V gene data show CDR1 as MNHEY and CDR2 as SVGAGI. Trimming removed 10 bases at V and 2 bases at J, with 15 bases between. The CDR3 spans 13 residues. The CDR3 is CAIVRGRAYEQYF. DNA for the CDR3: TGTGCCATAGTGAGAGGTAGGGCCTACGAGCAGTACTTC.

The rearrangement uses TRBV28 and TRBJ2-5; perhaps TRBD1 as D (6 bases). Germline V CDR1 and CDR2: MDHEN, SYDVKM. The CDR3 consists of 16 residues. V was pared by 5 bases and J by 0 bases, with 16 bases between. CDR3 DNA: TGTGCCAGCAGTGGGGGCCGGGGCAGCGACCAAGAGACCCAGTACTTC. Protein: CASSGGRGSDQETQYF. The full variable domain, in which reference TRBV28 and TRBJ2-5 provide the parts outside the CDR3, is DVKVTQSSRYLVKRTGEKVFLECVQDMDHENMFWYRQDPGLGLRLIYFSYDVKMKEKGDIPEGYSVSREKKERFSLILESASTNQTSMYLCASSGGRGSDQETQYFGPGTRLLVL.

The rearrangement joins TRBV7-9 to TRBJ2-7; 10 nucleotides line up with TRBD2. The CDR3 runs 14 residues. Germline values: CDR1 SEHNR, CDR2 FQNEAQ (reference sequence). V trimming: 5 bases; J trimming: 2 bases; junction bases outside the gene matches: 3. This CDR3 is CASSVSGGTYEQYF. The DNA for the CDR3 is TGTGCCAGCAGCGTTAGCGGGGGGACCTACGAGCAGTACTTC.

This rearrangement joins TRBV14 to TRBJ2-1; D possibly corresponds to TRBD2 (6 bases). CDR3 size: 16 residues. Per the germline V gene, CDR1 is SGHDN and CDR2 is FVKESK. Trimming cost V 8 bases and J 3 bases, with 20 bases left between them. CDR3 loop: CASGEELRNLYNEQFF. In DNA form, the CDR3 reads TGTGCCAGCGGGGAGGAGCTCCGTAATCTCTACAATGAGCAGTTCTTC.

This chain uses TRBV2 with TRBJ1-2, with D possibly being TRBD1 (5 bases). Trimming took off 8 bases at V and 6 bases at J, with 22 bases between the two ends. CDR1 and CDR2 from the germline V gene are SNHLY and FYNNEI. The CDR3 contains 15 residues. This CDR3 reads CASGEGLGTGNGYTF. CDR3 nucleotide sequence: TGTGCCAGCGGAGAGGGGCTCGGGACCGGCAATGGCTACACCTTC.

This sequence joins TRBV5-1 and TRBJ1-1; TRBD1 is a possible D gene (5 bases). In germline, CDR1 is SGHRS, CDR2 YFSETQ. This CDR3 has 14 residues. V was pared by 2 bases and J by 4 bases, with 12 bases between. CDR3 bases: TGCGCCAGCAGCTTCGCCATCGGGGCCACTGAAGCTTTCTTT. Translating it yields CASSFAIGATEAFF.

CDR3 loop: CASSYSGNTGELFF. The CDR3 DNA is TGTGCCAGCAGTTATAGCGGGAACACCGGGGAGCTGTTTTTT. V is TRBV27 and J is TRBJ2-2; tentatively, D is TRBD2 (6 bases). The CDR3 has 14 amino acids. V was clipped by 4 bases and J by 1 base, with 7 bases between them. Per the germline V gene, CDR1 is MNHEY and CDR2 is SMNVEV (reference sequence).

The V gene is TRBV29-1, the J gene TRBJ1-3; maybe TRBD1 (5 bases). The germline CDR1 and CDR2 sequences are SQVTM and ANQGSEA. Trimming took off 4 bases at V and 5 bases at J, with 6 bases between the two ends. The CDR3 is 11 amino acids. In DNA form, the CDR3 reads TGCAGCGTTGTGGGACGAAACACCATATATTTT. This sequence encodes CSVVGRNTIYF. The complete variable domain, with remaining parts taken from reference TRBV29-1 and TRBJ1-3, reads SAVISQKPSRDICQRGTSLTIQCQVDSQVTMMFWYRQQPGQSLTLIATANQGSEATYESGFVIDKFPISRPNLTFSTLTVSNMSPEDSSIYLCSVVGRNTIYFGEGSWLTVV.

The chain uses TRBV27 and TRBJ2-7; 7 bases fit TRBD1. Per the germline V gene, CDR1 is MNHEY and CDR2 is SMNVEV (reference sequence). V trimming: 2 bases; J trimming: 7 bases; junction bases outside the gene matches: 8. The CDR3 consists of 14 residues. Here the CDR3 reads CASSLGPTGDEQYF. In DNA, the CDR3 is TGTGCCAGCAGTTTAGGGCCCACAGGGGATGAGCAGTACTTC.

The genes are TRBV13 and TRBJ2-5, with TRBD1 identical over 9 bases. Germline-derived CDR1 and CDR2 are PRHDT and FYEKMQ (reference sequence). The V segment lost 3 bases and the J segment 4 bases; nucleotides outside the gene matches: 9. The CDR3 loop spans 16 amino acids. The CDR3 loop reads CASSFPGQGVRETQYF. The CDR3 DNA reads TGTGCCAGCAGCTTTCCGGGACAGGGTGTACGAGAGACCCAGTACTTC.

The chain is built from TRBV29-1 and TRBJ2-1; 9 bases match TRBD2. Germline V gives CDR1 SQVTM, CDR2 ANQGSEA. This CDR3 comprises 16 residues. V shed 3 bases and J 4 bases; nucleotides not matched to a gene: 10. CDR3 in amino acids: CSVDGSGSGSYNEQFF. CDR3 in DNA: TGCAGCGTTGATGGTAGCGGGAGTGGTAGTTACAATGAGCAGTTCTTC.

V and J are TRBV6-5 and TRBJ2-7, with D maybe TRBD2 (6 bases). Germline loops: CDR1 MNHEY, CDR2 SVGAGI. The CDR3 totals 14 residues. Trimming removed 4 bases from V and 0 bases from J, with 10 bases in between. The CDR3 DNA reads as TGTGCCAGCAGTTTGGGGGGAAGCTCCTACGAGCAGTACTTC. Translating gives CASSLGGSSYEQYF.

The chain couples TRBV27 to TRBJ1-2; D remains ambiguous. The CDR3 length is 13 residues. Germline V lookup: CDR1 MNHEY, CDR2 SMNVEV (reference sequence). V lost 2 bases and J lost 4, with 8 bases in between. The CDR3 spells CASSLNRAYGYTF. The CDR3 nucleotides are TGTGCCAGCAGTTTAAACAGAGCCTATGGCTACACCTTC.

V is TRBV28 and J is TRBJ1-5, with D possibly matching TRBD1 (5 bases). Germline CDR1 is MDHEN and CDR2 is SYDVKM. Trimming took off 2 bases at V and 8 bases at J, with 16 bases between the two ends. The CDR3 has 15 residues. CDR3 residues: CASSLHRLSGEPQHF. For the CDR3, the DNA is TGTGCCAGCAGTTTACACAGGTTATCGGGGGAGCCCCAGCATTTT.

The chain carries TRBV28 and TRBJ2-7; TRBD1 matches at 8 bases. The CDR3 runs to 13 residues. V lost 8 bases and J lost 7; bases outside the gene matches: 10. CDR1 and CDR2 (germline): MDHEN, SYDVKM. CDR3 residues: CASAGTGLTEQYF. CDR3 in DNA: TGTGCCAGCGCCGGGACAGGCCTCACTGAGCAGTACTTC.

This rearrangement joins TRBV7-9 to TRBJ2-1; no firm D call. The CDR3 is 14 residues long. Trimming removed 3 bases at V and 15 bases at J, with 21 bases between. CDR1 is SEHNR, CDR2 FQNEAQ, per germline (reference sequence). CDR3 in amino acids: CASSFSLDRVCAFF. CDR3 in DNA: TGTGCCAGCAGCTTTTCGCTGGACCGTGTTTGCGCGTTCTTC.

In DNA form, the CDR3 reads TGTGCCAGTCTCGGCGGGAGCTCCTACGAGCAGTACTTC. It encodes CASLGGSSYEQYF. This chain joins TRBV19 and TRBJ2-5; 7 bases line up with TRBD2. The J call may be faulty, since TRBJ2-7 better matches the DNA end. The CDR3 is 13 amino acids. CDR1 is LNHDA and CDR2 is SQIVND in the germline V gene (reference sequence).

J is TRBJ1-2 and V is TRBV2, with D maybe TRBD1 (6 bases). The germline V gene has CDR1 SNHLY and CDR2 FYNNEI. The germline V and J ends were trimmed by 6 bases and 6 bases, with 11 bases remaining between them. The CDR3 has 12 amino acids. The CDR3 region has the DNA TGTGCCAGCAGCGGACAGTTACATGGCTACACCTTC. Amino acid sequence: CASSGQLHGYTF.

Points on this clone: Other DNA sequences of this sample code for an identical CDR3. The genes are TRBV10-1 and TRBJ2-7, with D tentatively TRBD1 or TRBD2 (5 bases each). Per germline, CDR1 WNHNN and CDR2 SYGVQD (reference sequence). V dropped 0 bases and J dropped 5 bases, with 5 bases sitting between them. This CDR3 region has 12 residues. This chain's CDR3 is CASSESGDEQYF. The CDR3 DNA reads as TGCGCCAGCAGTGAGTCGGGGGACGAGCAGTACTTC.

The rearrangement links TRBV28 to TRBJ2-7; 7 nucleotides line up with TRBD1. Per germline, CDR1 MDHEN and CDR2 SYDVKM. Germline trimming cut 2 bases from V and 7 bases from J; bases unmatched to any gene: 8. The CDR3 runs 14 residues. Here the CDR3 reads CASSLRQGVREQYF. The CDR3 nucleotides are TGTGCCAGCAGTTTAAGGCAGGGGGTCCGGGAGCAGTACTTC.

V usage is TRBV6-5 and J usage is TRBJ2-3; tentative D call: TRBD1 (5 bases). Trimming removed 5 bases from V and 5 bases from J, with 17 bases in between. Germline-derived CDR1 and CDR2 are MNHEY and SVGAGI. This CDR3 region has 15 residues. CDR3 region: CASSQGQGVGDTQYF. The CDR3 DNA reads as TGTGCCAGCAGTCAAGGACAAGGGGTCGGAGATACGCAGTATTTT.